A selection of T cell receptor beta chains follows, all from one sample in a study of blood T cell repertoires in COVID-19. Using immunoSEQ multiplex PCR, the repertoire was profiled, and TCRdb retains in-frame clones only, with some absent. The table has under 200,000 clones, about 86% seen once; the top ten hold roughly 7.3%. The sample consisted of peripheral blood. These receptor sequences come from a woman older than 75 in a cohort sampled during active or convalescent COVID-19. The CDR3 runs from the conserved cysteine through the conserved F or W. The D gene is left open where the match is weak. A clone size is listed for some rows: how often the clone was seen (once, few, many), or a class if it is expanded.

>TRBJ2-7|TRBD1|.|TRBV11-3
TGTGCCAGCAGCTTACCGGGACAGGGGGCCCACGAGCAGTACTTC
CASSLPGQGAHEQYF
>TRBJ2-5|TRBD2|once|TRBV10-1
TGCGCCAGCAGTGAGTCGTTGGCGGGAGGGGAGACCCAGTACTTC
CASSESLAGGETQYF
>TRBJ2-1|TRBD2|.|TRBV9
TGTGCCAGCAGCGTAGGCGGACTAGCGGGAGGAGGAAATGAGCAGTTCTTC
CASSVGGLAGGGNEQFF
>TRBJ2-4|.|.|TRBV5-5
TGTGCCAGCAGCCCCATGGCAGGGGTCAAAAACATTCAGTACTTC
CASSPMAGVKNIQYF
>TRBJ1-5|.|once|TRBV21-1
TGTGCCAGCATCCAAAGTGGAGCAGGGGCTCGCGGAACCCAGCATTTT
CASIQSGAGARGTQHF
>TRBJ1-1|.|.|TRBV19
TGTGCCAGTACCATACGCGGCTATACTGAAGCTTTCTTT
CASTIRGYTEAFF
>TRBJ1-4|.|.|TRBV4-1
TGCGCCAGCAGCCAACTTGGGACAACCGAAAGGACTAATGAAAAACTGTTTTTT
CASSQLGTTERTNEKLFF
>TRBJ2-7|.|.|TRBV6-6
TGTGCCAGCACCGAGGAGCCCAGGGGGCAGTACTTC
CASTEEPRGQYF
>TRBJ2-1|TRBD2|.|TRBV7-6
TGTGCCAGCAGCCTCAACCCCGGGACTAGAAATGAGCAGTTCTTC
CASSLNPGTRNEQFF
>TRBJ2-7|.|.|TRBV7-2
TGTGCCAGCAGCTTACGGGGTGTCGTTATATACGAGCAGTACTTC
CASSLRGVVIYEQYF
>TRBJ2-2|TRBD2|.|TRBV5-4
TGTGCCAGCAGCTTGGATGGCGGGGGGGCCGGGGAGCTGTTTTTT
CASSLDGGGAGELFF
>TRBJ2-2|.|.|TRBV5-1
TGCGCCAGCGCTCCCAGTCCCAATGCGAACACCGGGGAGCTGTTTTTT
CASAPSPNANTGELFF
>TRBJ1-6|.|.|TRBV10-1
TGCGCCAACCCCCCCCGAGGGTGGTCACCCCTCCACTTT
CANPPRGWSPLHF
>TRBJ2-3|.|once|TRBV19
TGTGCCAGTAGGGGAGTCGGGGTAGCAGGCACAGATGCGCAGTATTTT
CASRGVGVAGTDAQYF
>TRBJ2-2|TRBD1|.|TRBV5-1
TGCGCCAGCAGCTCGACCCCGGGACAGACGAACACCGGGGAGCTGTTTTTT
CASSSTPGQTNTGELFF
>TRBJ2-5|.|.|TRBV5-1
TGCGCCAGCAGCTTGGTCGCGGGGGCGCACCAAGAGACCCAGTACTTC
CASSLVAGAHQETQYF
>TRBJ1-5|TRBD1|.|TRBV6-6
TGTGCCAGCAGCGACCGGGACAGGAACAATCAGCCCCAGCATTTT
CASSDRDRNNQPQHF
>TRBJ1-1|.|once|TRBV11-2
TGTGCCAGCAGCTTAGCGGGTTTGACTGAAGCTTTCTTT
CASSLAGLTEAFF
>TRBJ1-5|.|once|TRBV7-2
TGTGCCAGCAGCCGCGTTGGAGGGGAATATCAGCCCCAGCATTTT
CASSRVGGEYQPQHF
>TRBJ1-5|TRBD1|.|TRBV4-1
TGCGCCAGCAGCCACCCGGACAGGATTGGTCAGCCCCAGCATTTT
CASSHPDRIGQPQHF
>TRBJ1-4|.|few|TRBV5-5
TGTGCCAGCAGCTTGACAGGACAACTGTTTTTT
CASSLTGQLFF
>TRBJ2-7|TRBD2|.|TRBV30
TGTGCCTGGAGACGCTCAGCGGGAGTCTACGAGCAGTACTTC
CAWRRSAGVYEQYF
>TRBJ1-4|TRBD1|once|TRBV18
TGTGCCAGCTCACTACAGGGGGCAACTAATGAAAAACTGTTTTTT
CASSLQGATNEKLFF
>TRBJ1-2|.|few|TRBV15
TGTGCCACCAGCGCGGACACCAGCTATGGCTACACCTTC
CATSADTSYGYTF
>TRBJ2-1|TRBD2|.|TRBV6-4
TGTGCCAGCAGTGACTTAGCGGGGGTTTCTGAGCAGTTCTTC
CASSDLAGVSEQFF
>TRBJ2-3|.|.|TRBV3-1/TRBV3-2
TGTGCCAGCAGCCAAAGAGAGAATACGCAGTATTTT
CASSQRENTQYF
>TRBJ1-5|.|.|TRBV19
TGTGCCAGTAGTTCAGGGGCTTCGCGCAATCAGCCCCAGCATTTT
CASSSGASRNQPQHF
>TRBJ1-4|TRBD1|.|TRBV24-1
TGTGCCACCAGTGAGACAGGGACTGGCGAAAAACTGTTTTTT
CATSETGTGEKLFF
>TRBJ2-7|.|.|TRBV11-3
TGTGCCAGCAGCTTACTTCCGTCCTCCTACGAGCAGTACTTC
CASSLLPSSYEQYF
>TRBJ1-4|TRBD1|.|TRBV5-1
TGCGCCAGCAGCTTGGGTGGGACAGGGACAGAAAAACTGTTTTTT
CASSLGGTGTEKLFF
>TRBJ1-3|.|.|TRBV30
TGTGCCTGGAGTGCGTCCGGCCCCCGCGGCACCATATATTTT
CAWSASGPRGTIYF
>TRBJ2-1|.|.|TRBV25-1
TGTGCCAGCAGTGAACCCCAGAGGGTGAACAATGAGCAGTTCTTC
CASSEPQRVNNEQFF
>TRBJ1-3|TRBD1|.|TRBV7-8
TGTGCCAGCAGCTTGTCGACAGGGGGCACTGGAAACACCATATATTTT
CASSLSTGGTGNTIYF
>TRBJ2-5|TRBD2|.|TRBV27
TGTGCCAGCAGCCGTATCGGGACTAGCGGCCAAGAGACCCAGTACTTC
CASSRIGTSGQETQYF
>TRBJ1-4|TRBD1|few|TRBV5-8
TGTGCCAGCAGCCGTAACAGGGGAGAGGGTGAAAAACTGTTTTTT
CASSRNRGEGEKLFF
>TRBJ1-6|.|.|TRBV4-1
TGCGCCAGCACCCAAGGGGCCAAGAATTCACCCCTCCACTTT
CASTQGAKNSPLHF
>TRBJ1-6|.|.|TRBV28
TGTGCCAGCAGTTTGTGGCAAGCCCCGGGGAATTCACCCCTCCACTTT
CASSLWQAPGNSPLHF
>TRBJ1-3|.|once|TRBV5-1
TGCGCCAGCAGCTTGGTGGAGGGAAACACCATATATTTT
CASSLVEGNTIYF
>TRBJ2-5|.|.|TRBV6-1
TGTGCCAGCAGTGAAGCCACGGGGGTAGAGACCCAGTACTTC
CASSEATGVETQYF
>TRBJ1-2|TRBD1|.|TRBV5-6
TGTGCCAGCAGCAGAGGACAGGGGGCGTTCTATGGCTACACCTTC
CASSRGQGAFYGYTF
>TRBJ1-1|TRBD1|.|TRBV7-2
TGTGCCAGCAGATACAGGGACAGGCGCACTGAAGCTTTCTTT
CASRYRDRRTEAFF
>TRBJ1-2|TRBD1|.|TRBV3-1/TRBV3-2
TGTGCCAGCAGCCTCGGGACAGTCTATGGCTACACCTTC
CASSLGTVYGYTF
>TRBJ1-5|TRBD1|few|TRBV5-6
TGTGCCAGCAGCCAACAGGGGAATAGCAATCAGCCCCAGCATTTT
CASSQQGNSNQPQHF
>TRBJ2-5|.|.|TRBV30
TGTGCCTGGAGTCTGGCGGGAATCGCCCAAGAGACCCAGTACTTC
CAWSLAGIAQETQYF
>TRBJ1-1|TRBD1|once|TRBV12-3/TRBV12-4
TGTGCGACAGGGGACAGCCTTGGCGCTGAAGCTTTCTTT
CATGDSLGAEAFF
>TRBJ2-7|TRBD1|large|TRBV9
TGTGCCAGCAGCTCGACAGGGGCTCCCTCCTACGAGCAGTACTTC
CASSSTGAPSYEQYF
>TRBJ1-5|TRBD1|.|TRBV6-6
TGTGCCAGCAGTTACCGGCAGGGGGATCAGCCCCAGCATTTT
CASSYRQGDQPQHF
>TRBJ1-2|.|.|TRBV28
TGTGCCAGCAGTTTAAACGGGGTGGTCTATGGCTACACCTTC
CASSLNGVVYGYTF
>TRBJ2-1|TRBD1|.|TRBV5-1
TGCGCCAGCAGCTTGGCCGGGACAGGCGGAAATGAGCAGTTCTTC
CASSLAGTGGNEQFF
>TRBJ1-5|TRBD1|.|TRBV6-5
TGTGCCAGCAGGGACAGGGGTCCGAATCAGCCCCAGCATTTT
CASRDRGPNQPQHF
>TRBJ1-6|TRBD1|.|TRBV13
TGTGCCAGCAGCTCGACCGGGACAGTTGATTCACCCCTCCACTTT
CASSSTGTVDSPLHF
>TRBJ1-1|.|.|TRBV7-2
TGTGCCAGCAGCTTAGGCCGCGGGGGGCGAGCCACTGAAGCTTTCTTT
CASSLGRGGRATEAFF
>TRBJ2-5|.|few|TRBV6-9
TGTGCCAGCCTAACTCCGTCGACTAGGAGGATTGAAGAGACCCAGTACTTC
CASLTPSTRRIEETQYF